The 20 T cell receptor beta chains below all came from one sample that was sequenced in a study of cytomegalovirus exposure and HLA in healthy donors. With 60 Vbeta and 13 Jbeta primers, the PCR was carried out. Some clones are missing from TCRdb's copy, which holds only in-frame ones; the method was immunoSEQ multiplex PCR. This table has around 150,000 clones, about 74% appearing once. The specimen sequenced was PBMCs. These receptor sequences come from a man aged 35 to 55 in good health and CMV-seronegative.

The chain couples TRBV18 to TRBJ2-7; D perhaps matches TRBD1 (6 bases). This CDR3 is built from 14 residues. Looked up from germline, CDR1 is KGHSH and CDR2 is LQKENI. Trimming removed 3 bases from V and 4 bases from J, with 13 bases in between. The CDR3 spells CASSPGDNPYEQYF. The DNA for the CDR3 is TGTGCCAGCTCACCGGGGGACAACCCGTACGAGCAGTACTTC.

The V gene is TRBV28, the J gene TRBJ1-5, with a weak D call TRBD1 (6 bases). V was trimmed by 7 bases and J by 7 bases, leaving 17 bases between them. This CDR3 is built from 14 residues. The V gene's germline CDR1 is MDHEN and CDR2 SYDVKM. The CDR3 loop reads CASTKYRADQPQHF. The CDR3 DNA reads TGTGCCAGCACCAAATACAGGGCGGACCAGCCCCAGCATTTT.

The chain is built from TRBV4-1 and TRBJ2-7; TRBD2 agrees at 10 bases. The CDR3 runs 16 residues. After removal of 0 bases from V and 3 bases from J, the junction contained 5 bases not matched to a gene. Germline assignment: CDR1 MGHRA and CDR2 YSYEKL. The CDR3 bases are TGCGCCAGCAGCCAAGACCGGGCTAGCGGGAGCTACGAGCAGTACTTC. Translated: CASSQDRASGSYEQYF.

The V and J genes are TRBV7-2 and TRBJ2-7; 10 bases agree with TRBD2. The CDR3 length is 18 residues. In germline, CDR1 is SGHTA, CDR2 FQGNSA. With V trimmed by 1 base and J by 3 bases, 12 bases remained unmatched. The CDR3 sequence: CASSLVGGGVAGGYEQYF. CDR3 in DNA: TGTGCCAGCAGCTTAGTAGGGGGCGGGGTAGCGGGGGGCTACGAGCAGTACTTC.

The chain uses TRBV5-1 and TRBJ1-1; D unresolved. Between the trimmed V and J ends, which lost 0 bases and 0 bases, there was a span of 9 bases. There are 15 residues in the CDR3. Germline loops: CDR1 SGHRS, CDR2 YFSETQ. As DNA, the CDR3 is TGCGCCAGCAGCTTGGGGCCGAAAATGAACACTGAAGCTTTCTTT. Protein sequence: CASSLGPKMNTEAFF.

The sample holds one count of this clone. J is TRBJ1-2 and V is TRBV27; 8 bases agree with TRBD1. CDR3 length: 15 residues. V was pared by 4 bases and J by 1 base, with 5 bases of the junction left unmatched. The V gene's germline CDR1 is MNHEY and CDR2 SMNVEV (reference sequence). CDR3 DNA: TGTGCCAGCAGTTCTCAGGGGGCCCATAACTATGGCTACACCTTC. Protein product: CASSSQGAHNYGYTF.

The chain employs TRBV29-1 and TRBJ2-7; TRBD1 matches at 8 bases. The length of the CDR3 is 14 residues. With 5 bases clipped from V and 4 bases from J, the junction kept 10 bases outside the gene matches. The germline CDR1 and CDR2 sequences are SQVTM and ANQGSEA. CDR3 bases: TGCAGCGTTCTCGACAGGGGCCGGCTTTACGAGCAGTACTTC. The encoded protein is CSVLDRGRLYEQYF.

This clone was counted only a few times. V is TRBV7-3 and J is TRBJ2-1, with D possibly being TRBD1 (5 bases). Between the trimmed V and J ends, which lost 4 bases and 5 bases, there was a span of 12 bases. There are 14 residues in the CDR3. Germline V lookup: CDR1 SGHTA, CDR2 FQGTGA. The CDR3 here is CASSWGPTNNEQFF. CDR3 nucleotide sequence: TGTGCCAGCAGCTGGGGCCCGACCAACAATGAGCAGTTCTTC.

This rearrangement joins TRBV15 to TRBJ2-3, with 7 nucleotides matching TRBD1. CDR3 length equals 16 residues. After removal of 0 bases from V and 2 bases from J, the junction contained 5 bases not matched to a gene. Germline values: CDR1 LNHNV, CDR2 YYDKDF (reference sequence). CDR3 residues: CATSRDGQANTDTQYF. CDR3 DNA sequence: TGTGCCACCAGCAGAGATGGACAGGCGAACACAGATACGCAGTATTTT.

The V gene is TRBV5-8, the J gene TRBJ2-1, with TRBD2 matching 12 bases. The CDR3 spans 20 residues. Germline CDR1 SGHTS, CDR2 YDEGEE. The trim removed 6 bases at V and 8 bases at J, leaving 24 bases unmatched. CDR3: CASILRLAGVSWGYGDEQFF. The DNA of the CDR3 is TGTGCCAGCATCCTTCGACTAGCGGGAGTGAGTTGGGGTTATGGCGATGAGCAGTTCTTC.

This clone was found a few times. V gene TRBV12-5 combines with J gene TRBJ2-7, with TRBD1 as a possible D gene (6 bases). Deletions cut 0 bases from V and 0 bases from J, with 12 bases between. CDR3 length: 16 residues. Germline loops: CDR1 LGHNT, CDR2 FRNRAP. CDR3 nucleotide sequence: TGTGCTAGTGGTTTGGTACAGGGTGGTAGCTCCTACGAGCAGTACTTC. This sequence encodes CASGLVQGGSSYEQYF.

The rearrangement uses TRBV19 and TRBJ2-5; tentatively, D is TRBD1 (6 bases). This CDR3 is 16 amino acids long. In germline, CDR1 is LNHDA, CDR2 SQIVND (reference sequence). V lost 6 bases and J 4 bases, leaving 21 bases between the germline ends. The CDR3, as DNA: TGTGCCAGTAGCCCCGCCCGGACAGTTCCGGGAGAGACCCAGTACTTC. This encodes CASSPARTVPGETQYF.

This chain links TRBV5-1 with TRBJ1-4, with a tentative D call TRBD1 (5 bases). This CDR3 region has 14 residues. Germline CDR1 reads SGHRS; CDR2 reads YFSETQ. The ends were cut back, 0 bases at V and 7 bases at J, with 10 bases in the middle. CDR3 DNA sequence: TGCGCCAGCAGCTTGGGCGGGGACGGTGAAAAACTGTTTTTT. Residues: CASSLGGDGEKLFF.

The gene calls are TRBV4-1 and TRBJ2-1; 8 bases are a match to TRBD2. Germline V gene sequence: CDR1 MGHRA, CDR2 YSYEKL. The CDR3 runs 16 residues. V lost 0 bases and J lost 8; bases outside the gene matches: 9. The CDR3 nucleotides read TGCGCCAGCAGCCAAGATGAGCGCGGGGGGACCGATGAGCAGTTCTTC. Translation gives CASSQDERGGTDEQFF.

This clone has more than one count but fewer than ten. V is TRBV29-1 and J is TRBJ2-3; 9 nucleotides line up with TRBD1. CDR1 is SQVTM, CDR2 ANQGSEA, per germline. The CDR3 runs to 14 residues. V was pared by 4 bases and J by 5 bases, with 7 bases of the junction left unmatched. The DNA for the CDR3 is TGCAGCGTTGGGGAACAGGGGGCTGGAGATACGCAGTATTTT. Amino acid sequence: CSVGEQGAGDTQYF.

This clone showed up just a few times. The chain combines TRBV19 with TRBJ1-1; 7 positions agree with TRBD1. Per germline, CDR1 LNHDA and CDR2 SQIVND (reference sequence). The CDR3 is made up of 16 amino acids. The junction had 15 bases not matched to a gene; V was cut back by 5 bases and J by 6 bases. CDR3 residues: CASSSPGQFLGAEAFF. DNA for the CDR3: TGTGCCAGTAGTTCCCCGGGACAGTTCTTGGGGGCTGAAGCTTTCTTT.

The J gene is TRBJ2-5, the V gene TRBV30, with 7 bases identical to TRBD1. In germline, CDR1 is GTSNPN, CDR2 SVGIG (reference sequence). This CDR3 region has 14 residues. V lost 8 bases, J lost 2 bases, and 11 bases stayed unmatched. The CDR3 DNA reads TGTGCCCGCTCCCAATCGACAGGGCAAGAGACCCAGTACTTC. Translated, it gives CARSQSTGQETQYF.

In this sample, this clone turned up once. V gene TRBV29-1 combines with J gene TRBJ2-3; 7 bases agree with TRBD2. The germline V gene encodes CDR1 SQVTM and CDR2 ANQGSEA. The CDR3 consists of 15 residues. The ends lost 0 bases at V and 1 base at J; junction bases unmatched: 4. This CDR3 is CSVEDRTSGTDTQYF. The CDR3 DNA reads TGCAGCGTTGAAGATCGAACTAGCGGCACAGATACGCAGTATTTT.

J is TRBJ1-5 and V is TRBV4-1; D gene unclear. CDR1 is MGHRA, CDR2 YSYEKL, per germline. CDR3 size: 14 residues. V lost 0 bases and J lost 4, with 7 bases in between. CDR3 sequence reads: CASSQEGGNQPQHF. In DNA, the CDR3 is TGCGCCAGCAGCCAAGAAGGAGGGAATCAGCCCCAGCATTTT.

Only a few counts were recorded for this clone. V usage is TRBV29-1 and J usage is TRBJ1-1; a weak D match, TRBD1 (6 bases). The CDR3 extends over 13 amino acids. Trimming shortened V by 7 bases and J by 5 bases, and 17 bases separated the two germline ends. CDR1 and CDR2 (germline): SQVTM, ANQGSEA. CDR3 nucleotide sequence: TGCAGCGCAAACCGGGACACAGAAACTGAAGCTTTCTTT. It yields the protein CSANRDTETEAFF.